The 17 T cell receptor beta chains reported below all come from one sample, sequenced in a study of blood T cell repertoires in COVID-19. Libraries were prepared by immunoSEQ multiplex PCR; TCRdb keeps only in-frame clonotypes and omits some of them. The data contain hundreds of thousands of clones, over 75% of them singletons. The specimen sequenced was PBMCs or T cells enriched from blood (not recorded which). The receptors shown here come from a woman between 25 and 40 years old who had recovered from COVID-19.

This chain connects TRBV27 to TRBJ2-3; tentative D call: TRBD2 (6 bases). Looked up from germline, CDR1 is MNHEY and CDR2 is SMNVEV (reference sequence). V dropped 6 bases and J dropped 5 bases, with 18 bases sitting between them. This CDR3 is built from 15 residues. CDR3 nucleotides: TGTGCCAGCAGGAGACTAGTGCTGGGACTAGATACGCAGTATTTT. Amino acids: CASRRLVLGLDTQYF.

This chain uses TRBV14 with TRBJ1-6; 11 bases map to TRBD1. V gave up 4 bases and J gave up 9 bases; unmatched junction bases: 14. Per germline, CDR1 SGHDN and CDR2 FVKESK. The CDR3 runs to 18 residues. The CDR3 spells CASSRKEGTGGFASPLHF. CDR3 nucleotide sequence: TGTGCCAGCAGCCGAAAGGAGGGGACAGGGGGTTTTGCTTCACCCCTCCACTTT.

The chain joins TRBV9 to TRBJ2-7; weak D call: TRBD2 (6 bases). The CDR3 length is 15 residues. Germline assignment: CDR1 SGDLS and CDR2 YYNGEE. Trimming pared 0 bases from V and 3 bases from J, leaving 13 bases between. CDR3 sequence (DNA): TGTGCCAGCAGCGTAGCTCCGGGCGGGGACTACGAGCAGTACTTC. It encodes CASSVAPGGDYEQYF.

The rearrangement links TRBV7-8 to TRBJ2-1; 12 bases agree with TRBD2. V lost 5 bases and J lost 7; bases outside the gene matches: 9. Germline CDR1 reads SGHVS; CDR2 reads FQNEAQ. CDR3 length: 16 amino acids. In nucleotides, the CDR3 is TGTGCCAGCAGCCCGACCACTAGCGGGGGGCGGAATGAGCAGTTCTTC. Amino acid sequence: CASSPTTSGGRNEQFF.

The chain joins TRBV28 to TRBJ2-3; tentative D call: TRBD2 (7 bases). With 7 bases removed from V and 0 bases from J, the gap between germline ends came to 20 bases. This CDR3 contains 17 residues. CDR1 is MDHEN, CDR2 SYDVKM, per germline. CDR3 coding DNA: TGTGCCAGCACCAGAATGGCGGGGGCGCTTAGCACAGATACGCAGTATTTT. It encodes CASTRMAGALSTDTQYF. The variable domain in full, completed from reference TRBV28 and TRBJ2-3, reads DVKVTQSSRYLVKRTGEKVFLECVQDMDHENMFWYRQDPGLGLRLIYFSYDVKMKEKGDIPEGYSVSREKKERFSLILESASTNQTSMYLCASTRMAGALSTDTQYFGPGTRLTVL.

This clone was seen a handful of times. This rearrangement joins TRBV5-1 to TRBJ2-7; D may be TRBD2 (6 bases). This CDR3 spans 15 amino acids. CDR1 SGHRS and CDR2 YFSETQ come from the germline V gene. Trimming removed 1 base from V and 4 bases from J, with 15 bases in between. This CDR3 is CASSLLEEGTYEQYF. CDR3 DNA sequence: TGCGCCAGCAGCTTGTTAGAGGAGGGAACGTACGAGCAGTACTTC.

V is TRBV28 and J is TRBJ1-2, with TRBD1 matching over 12 bases. V was pared by 5 bases and J by 4 bases, with 5 bases of the junction left unmatched. Germline V gene sequence: CDR1 MDHEN, CDR2 SYDVKM. There are 15 residues in the CDR3. The CDR3 region has the DNA TGTGCCAGCAGTCTCCGGGACAGGGGGCTCTATGGCTACACCTTC. Encoded protein: CASSLRDRGLYGYTF.

This clone was detected once. The V gene is TRBV25-1, the J gene TRBJ2-3, with a tentative D call TRBD2 (5 bases). Trimming took off 2 bases at V and 2 bases at J, with 14 bases between the two ends. The germline CDR1 and CDR2 sequences are MGHDK and SYGVNS. The CDR3 has 16 amino acids. CDR3 amino acids: CASSEKEVWNTDTQYF. The DNA for the CDR3 is TGTGCCAGCAGTGAAAAGGAGGTTTGGAACACAGATACGCAGTATTTT.

The rearrangement joins TRBV5-3 to TRBJ2-2, with D unresolved. TRBV5-3 is an ORF, with its function uncertain. The length of the CDR3 is 19 residues. Trimming stripped 0 bases from V and 2 bases from J, with 20 bases between. The CDR3 sequence is CARSLANSQAGNNTGELFF. The CDR3 coding sequence is TGTGCCAGAAGCTTGGCCAATTCGCAGGCTGGAAACAACACCGGGGAGCTGTTTTTT.

This chain links TRBV5-4 with TRBJ1-6, with D uncertain. In germline, CDR1 is SGHNT, CDR2 YYREEE (reference sequence). Trimming left V 3 bases short and J 7 bases short, with 14 bases between. The CDR3 is made up of 15 amino acids. The CDR3 protein is CASSYEDHSNSPLHF. DNA for the CDR3: TGTGCCAGCAGCTACGAGGATCACTCAAATTCACCCCTCCACTTT.

The sample holds one count of this clone. The chain is built from TRBV14 and TRBJ2-2, with no clear D. Trimming removed 2 bases from V and 6 bases from J, with 10 bases in between. The CDR3 loop spans 14 amino acids. The germline V gene has CDR1 SGHDN and CDR2 FVKESK. The CDR3 sequence is CASSQNLRSGELFF. The CDR3 nucleotides are TGTGCCAGCAGCCAAAATCTACGGTCCGGGGAGCTGTTTTTT.

The chain joins TRBV3-1 (or the pseudogene TRBV3-2) to TRBJ2-3, with 7 bases aligning to TRBD2. V lost 0 bases to trimming and J lost 0 bases; unmatched junction nucleotides: 6. CDR1 LGHDT and CDR2 YNNKEL come from the germline V gene (reference sequence). The CDR3 totals 17 residues. The CDR3 DNA reads TGTGCCAGCAGCCAAGATGGGAGCGGGGCTAGCACAGATACGCAGTATTTT. Its protein product is CASSQDGSGASTDTQYF.

This clone was found a few times. This chain joins TRBV19 and TRBJ1-2; D is perhaps TRBD1 (6 bases). Germline V gives CDR1 LNHDA, CDR2 SQIVND (reference sequence). Between the trimmed V and J ends, which lost 8 bases and 5 bases, there was a span of 18 bases. The CDR3 runs to 14 residues. CDR3 loop: CASATLTGLYGYTF. The CDR3 coding sequence is TGTGCCAGTGCTACTCTGACAGGCCTATATGGCTACACCTTC.

This rearrangement joins TRBV24-1 to TRBJ2-5, with D possibly matching TRBD1 (6 bases). The CDR3 covers 15 residues. V lost 12 bases and J lost 1, with 20 bases in between. The germline V gene encodes CDR1 KGHDR and CDR2 SFDVKD. This CDR3 reads CASCPDSAVQETQYF. CDR3 DNA: TGTGCCTCTTGCCCGGACAGTGCAGTCCAAGAGACCCAGTACTTC.

The chain is built from TRBV19 and TRBJ2-7, with D tentatively TRBD2 (6 bases). The CDR3 is 13 residues long. Trimming stripped 6 bases from V and 1 base from J, with 10 bases between. The germline gives CDR1 LNHDA, CDR2 SQIVND (reference sequence). CDR3 DNA sequence: TGTGCCAGTAGCCGGGAGAATTCCTACGAGCAGTACTTC. The encoded protein is CASSRENSYEQYF. Based on the CDR3 plus reference TRBV19 and TRBJ2-7, the full variable domain is DGGITQSPKYLFRKEGQNVTLSCEQNLNHDAMYWYRQDPGQGLRLIYYSQIVNDFQKGDIAEGYSVSREKKESFPLTVTSAQKNPTAFYLCASSRENSYEQYFGPGTRLTVT.

The V gene is TRBV5-1, the J gene TRBJ2-5, with D maybe TRBD1 (5 bases). The CDR3 extends over 14 amino acids. The V and J ends lost 3 bases and 4 bases respectively, with 13 bases between them. Germline lookup yields CDR1 SGHRS and CDR2 YFSETQ. The CDR3 spells CASSSSVGAETQYF. The CDR3 DNA follows: TGCGCCAGCAGCTCCTCCGTTGGGGCAGAGACCCAGTACTTC.

For this clone: One end of the junction varies from germline; a read error may be responsible. The chain joins TRBV7-2 to TRBJ2-5; D gene unclear. Germline values: CDR1 SGHTA, CDR2 FQGNSA. This CDR3 region has 13 residues. The CDR3 bases are TGTGCCAGCACCTTAAGCGCAACCGAGACCCAGTACTTC. Translation: CASTLSATETQYF. Using reference TRBV7-2 and TRBJ2-5 for the parts outside the CDR3, the full variable domain is GAGVSQSPSNKVTEKGKDVELRCDPISGHTALYWYRQSLGQGLEFLIYFQGNSAPDKSGLPSDRFSAERTGGSVSTLTIQRTQQEDSAVYLCASTLSATETQYFGPGTRLLVL.